These 30 T cell receptor beta chains came from one sample sequenced in a study of blood T cell repertoires in COVID-19. Method: immunoSEQ multiplex PCR; TCRdb's copy keeps in-frame clones and lacks some. The sample carries more than 250,000 clones, around nine tenths recorded once. Sequenced: PBMCs or T cells enriched from blood (not recorded which). Receptors originate from a woman under 30 who had recovered from COVID-19.

This rearrangement joins TRBV3-1 (or the pseudogene TRBV3-2) to TRBJ1-3; D is ambiguous. The V gene's germline CDR1 is LGHDT and CDR2 YNNKEL (reference sequence). The ends were cut back, 3 bases at V and 0 bases at J, with 6 bases in the middle. The CDR3 length is 14 residues. The CDR3 reads CASSQFNSGNTIYF. The CDR3 coding sequence is TGTGCCAGCAGCCAGTTTAACTCTGGAAACACCATATATTTT.

This chain links TRBV5-8 with TRBJ1-2, with 10 positions matching TRBD1. The CDR3 has 17 residues. Germline V CDR1 and CDR2: SGHTS, YDEGEE. V was clipped by 1 base and J by 4 bases; unmatched bases: 10. CDR3 protein: CASSLLRTGGFVYGYTF. The CDR3 DNA reads as TGTGCCAGCAGCTTGCTCCGGACAGGGGGTTTTGTCTATGGCTACACCTTC. The full variable domain, rest sourced from reference TRBV5-8 and TRBJ1-2, is EAGVTQSPTHLIKTRGQQATLRCSPISGHTSVYWYQQALGLGLQFLLWYDEGEERNRGNFPPRFSGRQFPNYSSELNVNALELEDSALYLCASSLLRTGGFVYGYTFGSGTRLTVV.

The chain links TRBV7-8 to TRBJ1-3; TRBD1 aligns across 7 bases. Germline V gives CDR1 SGHVS, CDR2 FQNEAQ. The CDR3 covers 16 residues. V trimming: 3 bases; J trimming: 0 bases; junction bases outside the gene matches: 5. The CDR3 protein is CASSFLTGTSGNTIYF. For the CDR3, the DNA is TGTGCCAGCAGCTTCTTGACAGGGACCTCTGGAAACACCATATATTTT.

V and J are TRBV9 and TRBJ2-1; 9 bases are a match to TRBD2. The CDR3 covers 17 residues. Trimming cost V 4 bases and J 1 base; bases outside gene matches: 9. CDR1 and CDR2 from the germline V gene are SGDLS and YYNGEE. The CDR3 spells CASSPLAGVFSYNEQFF. CDR3 nucleotide sequence: TGTGCCAGCAGCCCTTTAGCGGGAGTCTTTTCCTACAATGAGCAGTTCTTC. The full variable domain, its missing parts supplied by reference TRBV9 and TRBJ2-1, is DSGVTQTPKHLITATGQRVTLRCSPRSGDLSVYWYQQSLDQGLQFLIQYYNGEERAKGNILERFSAQQFPDLHSELNLSSLELGDSALYFCASSPLAGVFSYNEQFFGPGTRLTVL.

The chain uses TRBV5-4 and TRBJ2-2; 8 nucleotides line up with TRBD1. The germline gives CDR1 SGHNT, CDR2 YYREEE (reference sequence). Trimming at V came to 5 bases and at J to 8 bases, leaving 17 bases not matched to a gene. This CDR3 is built from 17 residues. The chain's CDR3 is CASSFAPQGAVAGELFF. The CDR3 DNA reads as TGTGCCAGCAGTTTTGCACCCCAGGGGGCGGTAGCAGGGGAGCTGTTTTTT. The whole variable domain, filled in from reference TRBV5-4 and TRBJ2-2, reads ETGVTQSPTHLIKTRGQQVTLRCSSQSGHNTVSWYQQALGQGPQFIFQYYREEENGRGNFPPRFSGLQFPNYSSELNVNALELDDSALYLCASSFAPQGAVAGELFFGEGSRLTVL.

This clone was detected once. The gene calls are TRBV28 and TRBJ1-5; maybe TRBD1 (6 bases). With 2 bases removed from V and 0 bases from J, the gap between germline ends came to 11 bases. CDR3 length: 16 residues. Germline lookup yields CDR1 MDHEN and CDR2 SYDVKM. The CDR3 is CASSLRAGDSNQPQHF. CDR3 bases: TGTGCCAGCAGTTTACGGGCAGGGGATAGCAATCAGCCCCAGCATTTT.

The chain joins TRBV30 to TRBJ2-5, with a tentative D call TRBD2 (6 bases). The germline CDR1 and CDR2 sequences are GTSNPN and SVGIG (reference sequence). The CDR3 contains 15 residues. Trimming took 2 bases from V and 3 from J, leaving 16 bases between them. CDR3: CAWSPPGTPKETQYF. The CDR3 DNA reads as TGTGCCTGGAGTCCCCCCGGGACTCCCAAAGAGACCCAGTACTTC.

This chain links TRBV10-3 with TRBJ2-1; 12 positions match TRBD2. V trimming: 6 bases; J trimming: 5 bases; junction bases outside the gene matches: 5. The germline gives CDR1 ENHRY, CDR2 SYGVKD. This CDR3 is built from 15 residues. The CDR3 spells CAISLGLAGNNEQFF. The CDR3 DNA follows: TGTGCCATCAGCCTTGGACTAGCGGGAAACAATGAGCAGTTCTTC.

The CDR3 sequence is CSAGGAQETQYF. For the CDR3, the DNA is TGCAGCGCTGGTGGGGCCCAGGAGACCCAGTACTTC. The J gene is TRBJ2-5, the V gene TRBV29-1; tentative D call: TRBD1 (5 bases). The germline gives CDR1 SQVTM, CDR2 ANQGSEA. V was pared by 7 bases and J by 5 bases, with 14 bases between. This CDR3 region has 12 residues.

V usage is TRBV15 and J usage is TRBJ2-5; TRBD1 matches 10 bases. The trim removed 5 bases at V and 5 bases at J, leaving 11 bases unmatched. This CDR3 region has 16 residues. In germline, CDR1 is LNHNV, CDR2 YYDKDF (reference sequence). CDR3: CATSGSGTGAQETQYF. Written as DNA, the CDR3 is TGTGCCACCAGCGGATCCGGGACAGGGGCCCAGGAGACCCAGTACTTC.

V is TRBV10-3 and J is TRBJ1-2, with 12 positions matching TRBD1. V lost 6 bases, J lost 8 bases, and 7 bases stayed unmatched. CDR1 and CDR2 from the germline V gene are ENHRY and SYGVKD. CDR3 length: 14 amino acids. CDR3 amino acids: CAISGGQGAWGYTF. The CDR3 nucleotides read TGTGCCATCAGCGGGGGACAGGGGGCTTGGGGCTACACCTTC.

The V and J genes are TRBV6-2 or TRBV6-3 and TRBJ2-7; 7 bases map to TRBD2. Trimming at V came to 6 bases and at J to 0 bases, leaving 8 bases not matched to a gene. Germline V gene lookup returns CDR1 MNHEY and CDR2 SVGEGT. This CDR3 has 15 residues. CDR3 amino acids: CASSRSGASSYEQYF. The CDR3, as DNA: TGTGCCAGCAGCCGCAGCGGGGCTAGCTCCTACGAGCAGTACTTC.

The V and J genes are TRBV30 and TRBJ1-2; D perhaps matches TRBD1 (6 bases). Germline lookup yields CDR1 GTSNPN and CDR2 SVGIG (reference sequence). The ends were cut back, 2 bases at V and 6 bases at J, with 13 bases in the middle. CDR3 length: 13 residues. CDR3 loop: CAWSPGVGNGYTF. The CDR3, as DNA: TGTGCCTGGAGTCCAGGGGTCGGAAATGGCTACACCTTC.

The rearrangement links TRBV5-1 to TRBJ1-4; possible D gene TRBD1, 6 bases. CDR1 SGHRS and CDR2 YFSETQ come from the germline V gene. With 2 bases removed from V and 0 bases from J, the gap between germline ends came to 11 bases. CDR3 length: 16 residues. The chain's CDR3 is CASSFDRPATNEKLFF. DNA for the CDR3: TGCGCCAGCAGCTTCGACAGGCCAGCAACTAATGAAAAACTGTTTTTT.

The rearrangement joins TRBV6-5 to TRBJ1-2, with D perhaps matching TRBD1 (6 bases). V gave up 4 bases and J gave up 2 bases, with 14 bases separating them. The CDR3 is 15 residues long. Germline V CDR1 and CDR2: MNHEY, SVGAGI. CDR3 coding DNA: TGTGCCAGCAGTTCCCGGACAGTCGAAAACTATGGCTACACCTTC. As protein: CASSSRTVENYGYTF.

The V gene is TRBV9, the J gene TRBJ1-1; 7 bases agree with TRBD1. Germline-derived CDR1 and CDR2 are SGDLS and YYNGEE. V dropped 8 bases and J dropped 0; count of bases not matched to a gene: 4. This CDR3 is built from 13 residues. CDR3 sequence: CASGDSMNTEAFF. In nucleotides, the CDR3 is TGTGCCAGTGGGGACAGCATGAACACTGAAGCTTTCTTT. Together with reference TRBV9 and TRBJ1-1, the CDR3 gives the full variable domain: DSGVTQTPKHLITATGQRVTLRCSPRSGDLSVYWYQQSLDQGLQFLIQYYNGEERAKGNILERFSAQQFPDLHSELNLSSLELGDSALYFCASGDSMNTEAFFGQGTRLTVV.

The chain links TRBV10-3 to TRBJ2-3; 7 nucleotides align to TRBD1. The CDR3 spans 16 residues. Germline CDR1 is ENHRY and CDR2 is SYGVKD. V lost 3 bases to trimming and J lost 4 bases; unmatched junction nucleotides: 10. The CDR3 protein is CAISDPTGTVSDTQYF. Here the CDR3 DNA reads TGTGCCATCAGTGACCCAACCGGGACAGTCTCAGATACGCAGTATTTT.

The chain employs TRBV7-2 and TRBJ2-3, with 7 bases lining up with TRBD2. The CDR3 runs to 19 residues. The J segment lost 3 bases and the V segment lost 5 bases, leaving 20 bases of the junction unmatched. Per the germline V gene, CDR1 is SGHTA and CDR2 is FQGNSA. CDR3 coding DNA: TGTGCCAGCAGCCCTTCCGGTTCCGTAAGGACTAGGTTGACAGATACGCAGTATTTT. Residues: CASSPSGSVRTRLTDTQYF.

This sequence joins TRBV7-8 and TRBJ1-5; D may be TRBD1 (5 bases). From germline, CDR1 is SGHVS and CDR2 FQNEAQ. V dropped 0 bases and J dropped 1 base, with 7 bases sitting between them. This CDR3 has 15 amino acids. Here the CDR3 reads CASSLAGVSNQPQHF. In DNA form, the CDR3 reads TGTGCCAGCAGCTTAGCAGGGGTGAGCAATCAGCCCCAGCATTTT.

The chain combines TRBV14 with TRBJ2-3, with 10 bases aligning to TRBD2. The trim removed 6 bases at V and 2 bases at J, leaving 20 bases unmatched. Germline V gives CDR1 SGHDN, CDR2 FVKESK. This CDR3 has 20 residues. The chain's CDR3 is CASSSNPGLAPILLTDTQYF. As DNA, the CDR3 is TGTGCCAGCAGTTCCAACCCGGGACTAGCGCCTATTTTACTCACAGATACGCAGTATTTT.

The chain uses TRBV6-1 and TRBJ2-7; TRBD2 aligns across 13 bases. The germline CDR1 and CDR2 sequences are MNHNS and SASEGT. With 3 bases clipped from V and 3 bases from J, the junction kept 2 bases outside the gene matches. The CDR3 loop spans 15 amino acids. The DNA of the CDR3 is TGTGCCAGCAGTGACCGGACTAGCGGGGGCTACGAGCAGTACTTC. Translation: CASSDRTSGGYEQYF.

The CDR3 nucleotides read TGTGCCACCAGTGACCCGGCCGCAGGCTGGCATGGCTACACCTTC. As protein: CATSDPAAGWHGYTF. The chain combines TRBV24-1 with TRBJ1-2; no firm D call. The CDR3 loop spans 15 amino acids. Germline assignment: CDR1 KGHDR and CDR2 SFDVKD. Trimming left V 4 bases short and J 6 bases short, with 17 bases between.

The chain links TRBV7-9 to TRBJ1-1, with unresolved D. This CDR3 has 10 amino acids. The germline CDR1 and CDR2 sequences are SEHNR and FQNEAQ (reference sequence). V was pared by 3 bases and J by 6 bases, with 2 bases between. CDR3 sequence reads: CASSFAEAFF. The CDR3 DNA follows: TGTGCCAGCAGCTTCGCTGAAGCTTTCTTT.

This clone was picked up one time. V gene TRBV5-1 combines with J gene TRBJ2-7, with TRBD1 matching 12 bases. Trimming took 4 bases from V and 2 from J; bases not matched to a gene: 10. From germline, CDR1 is SGHRS and CDR2 YFSETQ. This CDR3 has 17 amino acids. Here the CDR3 DNA reads TGCGCCAGCAGCCCAGGGACAGGGGGCTACGAAGCCTACGAGCAGTACTTC. Encoded protein: CASSPGTGGYEAYEQYF.

The V gene is TRBV7-2, the J gene TRBJ1-1, with D tentatively TRBD1 (5 bases). The CDR3 runs to 14 residues. Germline loops: CDR1 SGHTA, CDR2 FQGNSA. V gave up 5 bases and J gave up 10 bases, with 20 bases separating them. CDR3 in amino acids: CASSLTPEGLLAFF. The CDR3 region has the DNA TGTGCCAGCAGCCTAACACCGGAGGGACTGCTAGCTTTCTTT.

The V gene is TRBV9, the J gene TRBJ2-7, with 7 bases matching TRBD2. The V gene's germline CDR1 is SGDLS and CDR2 YYNGEE. There are 17 residues in the CDR3. V lost 4 bases and J lost 5; bases outside the gene matches: 18. CDR3 region: CASSPQGGEGMRHEQYF. CDR3 nucleotide sequence: TGTGCCAGCAGCCCTCAGGGAGGGGAGGGGATGAGGCACGAGCAGTACTTC.

This chain links TRBV28 with TRBJ2-1, with D perhaps TRBD2 (6 bases). This CDR3 region has 15 residues. Trimming shortened V by 7 bases and J by 3 bases, and 16 bases separated the two germline ends. Germline V gene sequence: CDR1 MDHEN, CDR2 SYDVKM. This CDR3 reads CASKVSGLNYNEQFF. In DNA, the CDR3 is TGTGCCAGCAAAGTCTCAGGACTAAACTACAATGAGCAGTTCTTC. Using reference TRBV28 and TRBJ2-1 for the parts outside the CDR3, the full variable domain is DVKVTQSSRYLVKRTGEKVFLECVQDMDHENMFWYRQDPGLGLRLIYFSYDVKMKEKGDIPEGYSVSREKKERFSLILESASTNQTSMYLCASKVSGLNYNEQFFGPGTRLTVL.

The chain couples TRBV7-2 to TRBJ2-1; TRBD2 agrees at 14 bases. V was clipped by 5 bases and J by 7 bases; unmatched bases: 10. Germline CDR1 is SGHTA and CDR2 is FQGNSA. The CDR3 has 17 residues. The CDR3 spells CASSLRTSGGTGNEQFF. In nucleotides, the CDR3 is TGTGCCAGCAGCCTCCGGACTAGCGGGGGGACCGGAAATGAGCAGTTCTTC.

This clone was observed a single time. This sequence joins TRBV7-8 and TRBJ2-7, with TRBD2 matching over 9 bases. CDR1 and CDR2 from the germline V gene are SGHVS and FQNEAQ. The CDR3 has 14 residues. V lost 1 base and J lost 5; bases outside the gene matches: 3. The CDR3 here is CASSLGLAVDEQYF. Here the CDR3 DNA reads TGTGCCAGCAGCTTAGGACTAGCGGTGGACGAGCAGTACTTC.

The rearrangement uses TRBV19 and TRBJ1-1; 7 bases fit TRBD1. Unmatched junction bases numbered 7, after V lost 3 bases and J lost 0 bases. This CDR3 region has 16 residues. CDR1 is LNHDA and CDR2 is SQIVND in the germline V gene (reference sequence). CDR3 sequence reads: CASSIPMGTVNTEAFF. The DNA of the CDR3 is TGTGCCAGTAGTATCCCCATGGGGACAGTGAACACTGAAGCTTTCTTT.